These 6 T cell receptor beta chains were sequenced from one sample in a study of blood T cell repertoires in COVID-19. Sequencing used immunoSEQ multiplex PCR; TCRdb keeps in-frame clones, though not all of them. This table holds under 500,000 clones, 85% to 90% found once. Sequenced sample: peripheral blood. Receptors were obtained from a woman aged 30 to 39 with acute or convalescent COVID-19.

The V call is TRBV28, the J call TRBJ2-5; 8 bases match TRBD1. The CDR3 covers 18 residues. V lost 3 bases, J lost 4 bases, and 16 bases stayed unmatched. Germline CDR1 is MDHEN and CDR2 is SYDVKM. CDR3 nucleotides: TGTGCCAGCAGTTTGTTTTCTATCCGCAGGGGGCTAGGAGAGACCCAGTACTTC. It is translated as CASSLFSIRRGLGETQYF.

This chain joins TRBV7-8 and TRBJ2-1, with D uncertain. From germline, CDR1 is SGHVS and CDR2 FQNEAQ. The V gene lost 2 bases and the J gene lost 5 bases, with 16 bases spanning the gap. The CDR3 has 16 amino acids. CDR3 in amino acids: CASSLQILNADNEQFF. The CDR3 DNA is TGTGCCAGCAGCTTACAAATACTAAATGCTGACAATGAGCAGTTCTTC.

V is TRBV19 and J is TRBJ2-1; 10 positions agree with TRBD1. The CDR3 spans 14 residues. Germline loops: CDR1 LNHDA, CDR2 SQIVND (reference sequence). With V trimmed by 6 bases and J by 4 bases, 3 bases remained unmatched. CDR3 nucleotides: TGTGCCAGTAGGCCGGGACAGGGGTACAATGAGCAGTTCTTC. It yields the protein CASRPGQGYNEQFF.

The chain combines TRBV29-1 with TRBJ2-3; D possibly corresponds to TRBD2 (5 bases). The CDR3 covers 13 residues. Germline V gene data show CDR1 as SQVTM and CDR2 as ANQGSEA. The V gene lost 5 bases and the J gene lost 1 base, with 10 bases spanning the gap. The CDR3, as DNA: TGCAGCGTTAGGGTTAGCGGCACAGATACGCAGTATTTT. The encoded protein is CSVRVSGTDTQYF.

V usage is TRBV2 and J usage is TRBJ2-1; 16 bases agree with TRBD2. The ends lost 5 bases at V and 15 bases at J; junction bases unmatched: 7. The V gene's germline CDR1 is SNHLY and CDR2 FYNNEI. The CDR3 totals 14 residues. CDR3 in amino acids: CASSPGLAGGKLFF. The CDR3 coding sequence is TGTGCCAGCAGTCCGGGACTAGCGGGGGGGAAGTTGTTCTTC.

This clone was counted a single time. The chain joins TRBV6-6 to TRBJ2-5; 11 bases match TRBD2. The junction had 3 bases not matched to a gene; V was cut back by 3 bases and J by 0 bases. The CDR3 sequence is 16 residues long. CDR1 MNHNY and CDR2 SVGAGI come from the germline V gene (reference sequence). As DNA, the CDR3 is TGTGCCAGCAGTTATAGGGGACTAGCGGACCAAGAGACCCAGTACTTC. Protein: CASSYRGLADQETQYF.